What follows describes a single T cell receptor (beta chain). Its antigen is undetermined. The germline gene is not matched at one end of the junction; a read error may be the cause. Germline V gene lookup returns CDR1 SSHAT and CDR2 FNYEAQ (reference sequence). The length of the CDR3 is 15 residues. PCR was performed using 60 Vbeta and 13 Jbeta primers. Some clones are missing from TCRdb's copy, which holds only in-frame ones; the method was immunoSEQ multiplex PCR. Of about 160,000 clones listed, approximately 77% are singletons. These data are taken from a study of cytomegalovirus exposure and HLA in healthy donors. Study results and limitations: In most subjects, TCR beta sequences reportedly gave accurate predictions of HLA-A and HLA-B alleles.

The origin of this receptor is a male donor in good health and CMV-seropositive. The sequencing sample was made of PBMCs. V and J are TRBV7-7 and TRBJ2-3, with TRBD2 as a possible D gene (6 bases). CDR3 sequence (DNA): TGTGCTAGCAGCTTAGGTACTAGCTTCCCAGATACGCAGTATTTT. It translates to CASSLGTSFPDTQYF.